The rows below give T cell receptor beta chains drawn from one sample of a study of cytomegalovirus exposure and HLA in healthy donors. Data came from immunoSEQ multiplex PCR; TCRdb stores just in-frame clones and leaves some out. Among 150,000 to 200,000 clones, 86% were seen once, and the ten largest hold around 1.6%. Input material: PBMCs. All receptors come from a woman in her late teens or twenties in good health and CMV-seronegative. CDR3s include the opening cysteine and the closing phenylalanine or tryptophan. A D gene is named only where the DNA matches it firmly. Clone size is given for some rows only: seen once, a few or many times, or a class if the clone is expanded.

>TRBD2|NA|TRBV11-3|TRBJ2-2
CASSPGLAGERTGELFF
TGTGCCAGCAGCCCGGGACTAGCGGGAGAGCGGACCGGGGAGCTGTTTTTT
>NA|NA|TRBV6-6|TRBJ1-3
CASRPGGIDTIYF
TGTGCCAGCAGGCCCGGGGGTATAGACACCATATATTTT
>TRBD1|NA|TRBV5-1|TRBJ2-5
CASSGQTGEETQYF
TGCGCCAGCAGCGGACAGACAGGGGAGGAGACCCAGTACTTC
>TRBD1|NA|TRBV2|TRBJ1-1
CASNDRDTEAFF
TGTGCCAGCAATGACAGGGACACTGAAGCTTTCTTT
>NA|NA|TRBV7-9|TRBJ1-1
CASSSYRGDSRLYTEAFF
TGTGCCAGCAGCTCGTACAGAGGAGACAGCCGCCTTTACACTGAAGCTTTCTTT
>NA|NA|TRBV11-2|TRBJ1-1
CASSLSQGHTEAFF
TGTGCCAGCAGCTTATCACAGGGACACACTGAAGCTTTCTTT
>TRBD1|NA|TRBV5-4|TRBJ1-2
CASSLITGQGDGGYTF
TGTGCCAGCAGCCTGATTACGGGACAGGGTGATGGCGGCTACACCTTC
>NA|once|TRBV6-5|TRBJ1-4
CASSLSRRRDEKLFF
TGTGCCAGCAGCCTGTCACGACGGAGAGACGAAAAACTGTTTTTT
>NA|NA|TRBV5-6|TRBJ1-2
CASSLRGEGGYTF
TGTGCCAGCAGCCTACGGGGGGAAGGTGGCTACACCTTC
>NA|NA|TRBV30|TRBJ2-1
CAWSVLTGGFYNEQFF
TGTGCCTGGAGTGTACTGACAGGAGGCTTCTACAATGAGCAGTTCTTC
>TRBD2|NA|TRBV6-1|TRBJ2-5
CASSATSGGASETQYF
TGTGCCAGCAGTGCGACTAGCGGGGGGGCCTCAGAGACCCAGTACTTC
>NA|NA|TRBV10-3|TRBJ1-5
CAISEKQFWGNQPQHF
TGTGCCATCAGCGAAAAACAGTTCTGGGGCAATCAGCCCCAGCATTTT
>NA|NA|TRBV14|TRBJ2-7
CASSPPTTGYDYEQYF
TGTGCCAGCAGCCCACCCACGACAGGCTATGACTACGAGCAGTACTTC
>TRBD1|NA|TRBV15|TRBJ2-3
CATSGRQGTGTDTQYF
TGTGCCACCAGCGGGAGACAGGGGACGGGCACAGATACGCAGTATTTT
>TRBD2|NA|TRBV5-4|TRBJ2-1
CASSSGASGGYNEQFF
TGTGCCAGCAGCTCCGGAGCTAGCGGGGGCTACAATGAGCAGTTCTTC
>TRBD1|once|TRBV28|TRBJ1-1
CASSFLYRGNTEAFF
TGTGCCAGCAGTTTTTTGTACAGGGGAAACACTGAAGCTTTCTTT
>TRBD2|NA|TRBV27|TRBJ2-1
CASSWTSGGAGQFF
TGTGCCAGCAGTTGGACTAGCGGGGGGGCGGGGCAGTTCTTC
>NA|NA|TRBV13|TRBJ1-2
CASSLEQLYGYTF
TGTGCCAGCAGCTTAGAACAGCTCTATGGCTACACCTTC
>TRBD1|NA|TRBV5-6|TRBJ1-2
CASSLFLQTGEAGYGYTF
TGTGCCAGCAGCTTGTTTTTACAGACAGGGGAAGCTGGCTATGGCTACACCTTC
>TRBD1|NA|TRBV5-4|TRBJ2-7
CASTHRGSYEQYF
TGTGCCAGCACCCACAGGGGCTCCTACGAGCAGTACTTC
>TRBD2|few|TRBV5-1|TRBJ2-7
CASTGLAGASEQYF
TGCGCCAGCACCGGACTAGCGGGAGCGAGTGAGCAGTACTTC
>NA|NA|TRBV19|TRBJ1-5
CATCREGGFYQPQHF
TGTGCCACTTGCAGGGAGGGCGGTTTCTATCAGCCCCAGCATTTT
>NA|few|TRBV13|TRBJ1-1
CASSLSGGAVSTEAFF
TGTGCCAGCAGCTTATCGGGGGGTGCAGTAAGCACTGAAGCTTTCTTT
>NA|NA|TRBV6-5|TRBJ1-1
CASNLGAPNTEAFF
TGTGCCAGCAACTTGGGCGCGCCTAACACTGAAGCTTTCTTT
>NA|NA|TRBV9|TRBJ1-6
CASSGWGGNSPLHF
TGTGCCAGCAGCGGGTGGGGGGGGAATTCACCCCTCCACTTT
>NA|NA|TRBV27|TRBJ1-1
CASSPYTGRSEAFF
TGTGCCAGCAGTCCTTATACAGGGAGATCTGAAGCTTTCTTT
>TRBD2|NA|TRBV5-1|TRBJ2-1
CASSFSLAGDNEQFF
TGCGCCAGCAGCTTCTCCCTAGCGGGAGACAATGAGCAGTTCTTC